The 32 T cell receptor beta chains below all came from one sample that was sequenced in a study of T cell responses to AZD1222 COVID-19 vaccine. Using immunoSEQ multiplex PCR, the repertoire was profiled, and TCRdb retains in-frame clones only, with some absent. The data hold about 210,000 clones, with almost 95% observed a single time. The sample consisted of peripheral blood, taken on day 0 of AZD1222 vaccination. The receptors stem from an adult in good health.

The chain employs TRBV19 and TRBJ1-1; no firm D call. This CDR3 region has 15 residues. V was clipped by 7 bases and J by 4 bases, with 19 bases between them. CDR1 and CDR2 (germline): LNHDA, SQIVND (reference sequence). The CDR3 loop is CASTALDSLGTEAFF. CDR3 nucleotide sequence: TGTGCCAGTACCGCTCTGGACTCACTGGGCACTGAAGCTTTCTTT.

This sequence joins TRBV28 and TRBJ1-6, with D unclear. V gave up 7 bases and J gave up 0 bases, with 7 bases separating them. CDR1 MDHEN and CDR2 SYDVKM come from the germline V gene. The CDR3 loop spans 14 amino acids. In DNA, the CDR3 is TGTGCCAGCACGGTGAGCTCCTATAATTCACCCCTCCACTTT. Translation gives CASTVSSYNSPLHF.

The J gene is TRBJ1-1, the V gene TRBV18; D may be TRBD1 (6 bases). Trimming removed 3 bases at V and 2 bases at J, with 19 bases between. CDR3 length: 17 residues. Germline CDR1 is KGHSH and CDR2 is LQKENI. CDR3 nucleotides: TGTGCCAGCTCACCCACGTTGGGGGGCATGGGAAACACTGAAGCTTTCTTT. Protein product: CASSPTLGGMGNTEAFF.

This clone was detected once. The genes are TRBV7-8 and TRBJ1-5; no reliable D call. V shed 1 base and J shed 7 bases, with 11 bases lying between them. CDR1 is SGHVS, CDR2 FQNEAQ, per germline. The CDR3 totals 14 residues. CDR3 nucleotides: TGTGCCAGCAGCTTAGTAACAGCCGGACAGCCCCAGCATTTT. As protein: CASSLVTAGQPQHF.

The CDR3 loop is CASSLGGADNSPLHF. DNA of the CDR3: TGCGCCAGCAGCTTGGGTGGGGCTGATAATTCACCCCTCCACTTT. V usage is TRBV5-1 and J usage is TRBJ1-6, with a weak D call TRBD1 (5 bases). Looked up from germline, CDR1 is SGHRS and CDR2 is YFSETQ. This CDR3 is 15 amino acids long. V was shortened by 0 bases and J by 5 bases, with 9 bases between the two germline ends.

Only one count was recorded for this clone. This chain connects TRBV6-5 to TRBJ1-5; 8 nucleotides line up with TRBD1. CDR1 and CDR2 from the germline V gene are MNHEY and SVGAGI. Germline trimming cut 6 bases from V and 0 bases from J; bases unmatched to any gene: 4. The CDR3 contains 15 residues. The CDR3 DNA is TGTGCCAGCAGGGCGACAGGGGCTAGCAATCAGCCCCAGCATTTT. It encodes CASRATGASNQPQHF.

V is TRBV7-2 and J is TRBJ1-5; 9 bases agree with TRBD1. Germline trimming cut 4 bases from V and 4 bases from J; bases unmatched to any gene: 5. CDR1 and CDR2 (germline): SGHTA, FQGNSA. The CDR3 contains 15 residues. The CDR3 DNA follows: TGTGCCAGCAGCTCCCGGACAGGGGAAAATCAGCCCCAGCATTTT. Translated, it gives CASSSRTGENQPQHF.

The chain recombines TRBV28 with TRBJ2-3; perhaps TRBD2 as D (5 bases). This CDR3 comprises 15 residues. Germline V gene lookup returns CDR1 MDHEN and CDR2 SYDVKM. Trimming pared 4 bases from V and 4 bases from J, leaving 15 bases between. This CDR3 reads CASSSLGKGADTQYF. CDR3 in DNA: TGTGCCAGCAGTTCCCTCGGGAAGGGCGCAGATACGCAGTATTTT.

The chain couples TRBV7-6 to TRBJ2-1; a possible D gene is TRBD2 (5 bases). The V end lost 5 bases, the J end lost 3 bases, and 11 bases lay between the germline ends. CDR3 length equals 14 residues. The germline V gene has CDR1 SGHVS and CDR2 FNYEAQ. CDR3 bases: TGTGCCAGCAGCCCCCGTGCGGGCTACAATGAGCAGTTCTTC. This translates into CASSPRAGYNEQFF.

The rearrangement uses TRBV3-1 (or the pseudogene TRBV3-2) and TRBJ1-1; no clear D. The CDR3 loop spans 13 amino acids. Per the germline V gene, CDR1 is LGHDT and CDR2 is YNNKEL (reference sequence). V lost 1 base and J 11 bases, leaving 14 bases between the germline ends. CDR3 DNA sequence: TGTGCCAGCAGCCAAGGGAATGCTGATGGGGCTTTCTTT. Amino acid sequence: CASSQGNADGAFF.

The chain combines TRBV2 with TRBJ2-7; tentative D call: TRBD1 (7 bases). The germline V gene encodes CDR1 SNHLY and CDR2 FYNNEI. Trimming left V 6 bases short and J 2 bases short, with 14 bases between. This CDR3 has 14 amino acids. CDR3 DNA: TGTGCCAGCAGCTTTCAGGGGGGAACCTACGAGCAGTACTTC. Protein product: CASSFQGGTYEQYF. The complete variable domain, with remaining parts taken from reference TRBV2 and TRBJ2-7, reads EPEVTQTPSHQVTQMGQEVILRCVPISNHLYFYWYRQILGQKVEFLVSFYNNEISEKSEIFDDQFSVERPDGSNFTLKIRSTKLEDSAMYFCASSFQGGTYEQYFGPGTRLTVT.

V usage is TRBV7-8 and J usage is TRBJ1-5; possibly TRBD1 for D (5 bases). Germline V gene data show CDR1 as SGHVS and CDR2 as FQNEAQ. This CDR3 has 15 amino acids. V was clipped by 0 bases and J by 6 bases, with 12 bases between them. This CDR3 reads CASSLALSGLQPQHF. DNA for the CDR3: TGTGCCAGCAGCTTAGCGCTTTCAGGGCTTCAGCCCCAGCATTTT.

The genes are TRBV2 and TRBJ2-2, with 10 bases lining up with TRBD2. The junction had 3 bases not matched to a gene; V was cut back by 5 bases and J by 6 bases. Germline V CDR1 and CDR2: SNHLY, FYNNEI. This CDR3 contains 14 residues. CDR3 residues: CASSLSGGAGELFF. CDR3 DNA: TGTGCCAGCAGTCTAAGCGGGGGGGCCGGGGAGCTGTTTTTT.

This chain connects TRBV19 to TRBJ1-2; 7 bases align to TRBD1. The CDR3 is 12 amino acids. J lost 8 bases, V lost 3 bases, and 3 bases had no gene match. CDR1 is LNHDA and CDR2 is SQIVND in the germline V gene (reference sequence). CDR3: CASSMIGGGYTF. CDR3 nucleotide sequence: TGTGCCAGTAGTATGATAGGGGGCGGCTACACCTTC.

This clone was observed once. J is TRBJ1-2 and V is TRBV4-3; the D gene is possibly TRBD1 (5 bases). From germline, CDR1 is LGHNA and CDR2 YSLEER. The CDR3 is made up of 14 amino acids. The V end lost 0 bases, the J end lost 7 bases, and 12 bases lay between the germline ends. The CDR3 region is CASSQDQGGAGYTF. The CDR3 DNA reads as TGCGCCAGCAGCCAAGATCAGGGCGGCGCTGGCTACACCTTC.

With regard to this clone: Other DNA sequences within the sample encode an identical CDR3. V and J are TRBV7-3 and TRBJ2-2; D remains unclear. The length of the CDR3 is 16 residues. V was pared by 5 bases and J by 2 bases, with 15 bases between. The germline CDR1 and CDR2 sequences are SGHTA and FQGTGA. The CDR3 spells CASSLLPPDNTGELFF. DNA for the CDR3: TGTGCCAGCAGCCTACTCCCGCCTGATAACACCGGGGAGCTGTTTTTT. The variable domain in full, completed from reference TRBV7-3 and TRBJ2-2, reads GAGVSQTPSNKVTEKGKYVELRCDPISGHTALYWYRQSLGQGPEFLIYFQGTGAADDSGLPNDRFFAVRPEGSVSTLKIQRTERGDSAVYLCASSLLPPDNTGELFFGEGSRLTVL.

The V call is TRBV11-3, the J call TRBJ2-1, with TRBD2 matching over 9 bases. J lost 7 bases, V lost 5 bases, and 6 bases had no gene match. The length of the CDR3 is 14 residues. Germline V CDR1 and CDR2: SGHNT, YENEEA. CDR3 nucleotide sequence: TGTGCCAGCAGCCCCGCGGGGGGGCATAATGAGCAGTTCTTC. Protein product: CASSPAGGHNEQFF.

The J gene is TRBJ1-4, the V gene TRBV28; TRBD1 aligns across 8 bases. Germline assignment: CDR1 MDHEN and CDR2 SYDVKM. After removal of 5 bases from V and 7 bases from J, the junction contained 6 bases not matched to a gene. The CDR3 sequence is 14 residues long. The CDR3 DNA follows: TGTGCCAGCAGTCAGCAGGGGGCTGGTGAAAAACTGTTTTTT. This gives the protein CASSQQGAGEKLFF. The entire variable domain, with the rest obtained from reference TRBV28 and TRBJ1-4, is as follows: DVKVTQSSRYLVKRTGEKVFLECVQDMDHENMFWYRQDPGLGLRLIYFSYDVKMKEKGDIPEGYSVSREKKERFSLILESASTNQTSMYLCASSQQGAGEKLFFGSGTQLSVL.

This clone was detected only once. The genes are TRBV5-1 and TRBJ1-6, with a weak D call TRBD1 (5 bases). Germline loops: CDR1 SGHRS, CDR2 YFSETQ. The CDR3 runs 15 residues. The ends were cut back, 3 bases at V and 8 bases at J, with 15 bases in the middle. Here the CDR3 DNA reads TGCGCCAGCAGCTACCAAGACCGAGGGGATTCACCCCTCCACTTT. The encoded protein is CASSYQDRGDSPLHF. Filled out from reference TRBV5-1 and TRBJ1-6, the complete variable domain reads KAGVTQTPRYLIKTRGQQVTLSCSPISGHRSVSWYQQTPGQGLQFLFEYFSETQRNKGNFPGRFSGRQFSNSRSEMNVSTLELGDSALYLCASSYQDRGDSPLHFGNGTRLTVT.

The genes are TRBV6-5 and TRBJ1-5; D is possibly TRBD1 (5 bases). From germline, CDR1 is MNHEY and CDR2 SVGAGI. The CDR3 spans 16 residues. Trimming pared 0 bases from V and 2 bases from J, leaving 11 bases between. CDR3 in amino acids: CASSYSGGGRNQPQHF. CDR3 nucleotides: TGTGCCAGCAGTTACTCCGGGGGTGGACGCAATCAGCCCCAGCATTTT.

CDR3: CASSKTGDNSPLHF. For the CDR3, the DNA is TGTGCCAGCAGTAAGACAGGGGATAATTCACCCCTCCACTTT. V usage is TRBV9 and J usage is TRBJ1-6; 8 bases are shared with TRBD1. V lost 5 bases and J lost 5; bases outside the gene matches: 3. The CDR3 covers 14 residues. The germline gives CDR1 SGDLS, CDR2 YYNGEE.

This rearrangement joins TRBV2 to TRBJ2-7; D is possibly TRBD1 or TRBD2 (6 bases each). Germline V gene data show CDR1 as SNHLY and CDR2 as FYNNEI. V was cut by 8 bases and J by 2 bases, with 16 bases left in between. CDR3 length: 14 amino acids. The CDR3 region is CASDRGLSPYEQYF. The CDR3 DNA follows: TGTGCCAGCGATCGGGGGCTTTCGCCCTACGAGCAGTACTTC.

The rearrangement uses TRBV14 and TRBJ1-4, with D hard to call. This CDR3 comprises 12 residues. CDR1 is SGHDN, CDR2 FVKESK, per germline. Deletions cut 6 bases from V and 8 bases from J, with 10 bases between. The CDR3 coding sequence is TGTGCCAGCAGTATAGGTCTGGAAAAACTGTTTTTT. Protein sequence: CASSIGLEKLFF.

The J gene is TRBJ1-2, the V gene TRBV6-5, with unresolved D. Trimming removed 2 bases at V and 4 bases at J, with 8 bases between. The CDR3 totals 13 residues. Germline V lookup: CDR1 MNHEY, CDR2 SVGAGI. CDR3 bases: TGTGCCAGCAGTTACGCCGGGTTCTATGGCTACACCTTC. Its translation: CASSYAGFYGYTF.

The rearrangement links TRBV5-4 to TRBJ2-3; TRBD2 aligns across 9 bases. This CDR3 comprises 17 residues. Trimming took 1 base from V and 0 from J; bases not matched to a gene: 6. Germline V CDR1 and CDR2: SGHNT, YYREEE (reference sequence). The CDR3 coding sequence is TGTGCCAGCAGCTTGTGGCTAGCGGGGTCTAGCACAGATACGCAGTATTTT. It encodes CASSLWLAGSSTDTQYF.

The chain recombines TRBV12-5 with TRBJ2-3; D is undetermined. CDR1 and CDR2 from the germline V gene are LGHNT and FRNRAP. This CDR3 has 15 amino acids. V was trimmed by 4 bases and J by 2 bases, leaving 13 bases between them. The CDR3 DNA follows: TGTGCTAGTGGTTCCCCTCAGGCGAACACAGATACGCAGTATTTT. The encoded protein is CASGSPQANTDTQYF. Together with reference TRBV12-5 and TRBJ2-3, the CDR3 gives the full variable domain: DARVTQTPRHKVTEMGQEVTMRCQPILGHNTVFWYRQTMMQGLELLAYFRNRAPLDDSGMPKDRFSAEMPDATLATLKIQPSEPRDSAVYFCASGSPQANTDTQYFGPGTRLTVL.

This rearrangement joins TRBV2 to TRBJ2-1, with D perhaps matching TRBD1 or TRBD2 (5 bases each). The V gene's germline CDR1 is SNHLY and CDR2 FYNNEI. The CDR3 covers 16 residues. V lost 4 bases to trimming and J lost 0 bases, with 13 bases between them. CDR3 residues: CASSARAGGSYNEQFF. Here the CDR3 DNA reads TGTGCCAGCAGTGCAAGGGCTGGGGGCTCCTACAATGAGCAGTTCTTC.

The rearrangement uses TRBV11-3 and TRBJ2-3; no reliable D call. This CDR3 spans 14 amino acids. Germline CDR1 is SGHNT and CDR2 is YENEEA. V lost 4 bases, J lost 1 base, and 9 bases lay in between. The CDR3 region is CASSSEWGTDTQYF. CDR3 bases: TGTGCCAGCAGCTCCGAGTGGGGCACAGATACGCAGTATTTT. Full variable domain (rest looked up from reference TRBV11-3 and TRBJ2-3): EAGVVQSPRYKIIEKKQPVAFWCNPISGHNTLYWYLQNLGQGPELLIRYENEEAVDDSQLPKDRFSAERLKGVDSTLKIQPAELGDSAVYLCASSSEWGTDTQYFGPGTRLTVL.

The chain uses TRBV19 and TRBJ1-2; tentatively, D is TRBD1 (6 bases). The germline gives CDR1 LNHDA, CDR2 SQIVND (reference sequence). CDR3 length: 15 amino acids. Trimming removed 0 bases at V and 8 bases at J, with 16 bases between. The CDR3 region has the DNA TGTGCCAGTAGTATAGACCTGACAGGAGGTATCGGCTACACCTTC. Translating it yields CASSIDLTGGIGYTF.

This chain connects TRBV3-1 (or the pseudogene TRBV3-2) to TRBJ1-2; 9 bases map to TRBD1. The CDR3 has 12 residues. Germline trimming cut 8 bases from V and 7 bases from J; bases unmatched to any gene: 5. The germline V gene encodes CDR1 LGHDT and CDR2 YNNKEL (reference sequence). The CDR3 is CASGQGSSGYTF. Here the CDR3 DNA reads TGTGCCAGCGGACAGGGGTCGAGTGGCTACACCTTC.

The CDR3 region has the DNA TGTGCCAGCCGTACGGGGGCTAGCGGTACCTACGAGCAGTACTTC. This encodes CASRTGASGTYEQYF. The gene calls are TRBV27 and TRBJ2-7, with D maybe TRBD2 (7 bases). CDR1 and CDR2 (germline): MNHEY, SMNVEV (reference sequence). The V gene lost 8 bases and the J gene lost 2 bases, with 19 bases spanning the gap. The CDR3 runs to 15 residues.

This clone appeared once. V usage is TRBV6-5 and J usage is TRBJ1-4; TRBD1 might be the D (5 bases). CDR3 length: 15 residues. Trimming stripped 7 bases from V and 2 bases from J, with 14 bases between. Germline CDR1 reads MNHEY; CDR2 reads SVGAGI. The CDR3 coding sequence is TGTGCCAGCAAGAATCAGGGTTCCACTAATGAAAAACTGTTTTTT. Its protein is CASKNQGSTNEKLFF.